Relative to its sample, the clone carrying this TCR beta chain is medium-sized (0.01 to 0.1%). This sample stems from a study of immune heterogeneity within non-small cell lung tumors. Study summary: Squamous cell carcinomas accounted for a few of the tumors, non-squamous carcinomas for 10, and 1 was not otherwise specified.

Multiplex PCR amplified TCR beta CDR3 with 32 V and 13 J primers. TCRdb used MiXCR to reprocess the multiplex PCR reads, holding one entry per CDR3 protein. Of approximately 31,000 distinct CDR3 sequences in the sample, around 28% are singletons; the top ten hold about 4%. The template for each sample was approximately 600 ng of genomic DNA, which had been extracted from bulk tumor tissue. While surgery was under way, several biopsies spaced far apart were taken per primary tumor. The cohort was untreated, with newly diagnosed non-small cell lung cancer undergoing curative surgery. V dropped 5 bases and J dropped 5; count of bases not matched to a gene: 4. CDR1 and CDR2 (germline): MDHEN, SYDVKM. The CDR3 length is 15 residues.

This chain uses TRBV28 with TRBJ2-3, with 13 bases aligning to TRBD2. Sequenced material: lung tumor tissue. This sequence originates from a man between 35 and 55 years old with non-small cell lung cancer. CDR3 nucleotide sequence: TGTGCCAGCAGTATGAGACTAGCGGGGGGAGATACGCAGTATTTT. It is translated as CASSMRLAGGDTQYF. Drawing the rest from reference TRBV28 and TRBJ2-3, the complete variable domain is DVKVTQSSRYLVKRTGEKVFLECVQDMDHENMFWYRQDPGLGLRLIYFSYDVKMKEKGDIPEGYSVSREKKERFSLILESASTNQTSMYLCASSMRLAGGDTQYFGPGTRLTVL.